One and the same sample provided the 24 T cell receptor beta chains below, sequenced in a study of control samples from healthy donors and cancer patients. Libraries were prepared by immunoSEQ multiplex PCR; TCRdb keeps only in-frame clonotypes and omits some of them. The sample lists 80,000 to 85,000 clones, roughly 88% occurring once. Specimen: blood. The receptors were gathered from a woman aged 45 to 65 in good health.

The CDR3 coding sequence is TGTGCCAGCTCATCACAAATGAGTAACGGAAACACCATATATTTT. This encodes CASSSQMSNGNTIYF. This rearrangement joins TRBV18 to TRBJ1-3; no clear D gene. The CDR3 spans 15 residues. The V and J ends lost 5 bases and 4 bases respectively, with 15 bases between them. Germline CDR1 reads KGHSH; CDR2 reads LQKENI.

The CDR3 DNA reads as TGTGCCAGCAGTATGGGACATCCCCAGCATTTT. It encodes CASSMGHPQHF. The V and J genes are TRBV12-3 or TRBV12-4 and TRBJ1-5, with D possibly being TRBD1 (6 bases). The CDR3 is made up of 11 amino acids. V shed 5 bases and J shed 10 bases, with 9 bases lying between them.

The rearrangement links TRBV3-1 (or the pseudogene TRBV3-2) to TRBJ2-7; D not certain. Trimming pared 1 base from V and 2 bases from J, leaving 3 bases between. The CDR3 has 12 residues. Germline assignment: CDR1 LGHDT and CDR2 YNNKEL (reference sequence). CDR3 amino acids: CASSQVAYEQYF. CDR3 bases: TGTGCCAGCAGCCAAGTAGCCTACGAGCAGTACTTC.

The V call is TRBV24-1, the J call TRBJ1-2; TRBD1 matches at 7 bases. CDR1 and CDR2 from the germline V gene are KGHDR and SFDVKD. The J segment lost 4 bases and the V segment lost 4 bases, leaving 5 bases of the junction unmatched. The CDR3 loop spans 14 amino acids. This CDR3 is CATSDHDRVYGYTF. Here the CDR3 DNA reads TGTGCCACCAGTGACCACGACAGGGTCTATGGCTACACCTTC.

This rearrangement joins TRBV5-1 to TRBJ1-3, with D uncertain. The CDR3 has 13 residues. V was clipped by 3 bases and J by 8 bases, with 12 bases between them. Germline CDR1 and CDR2: SGHRS and YFSETQ. This chain's CDR3 is CASSSDLEDTIYF. CDR3 in DNA: TGCGCCAGCAGCTCGGACTTAGAAGACACCATATATTTT.

J is TRBJ1-1 and V is TRBV28, with D hard to call. The ends were cut back, 5 bases at V and 2 bases at J, with 18 bases in the middle. The CDR3 is made up of 16 amino acids. Germline loops: CDR1 MDHEN, CDR2 SYDVKM. CDR3 sequence reads: CASSPYLTATNTEAFF. In DNA, the CDR3 is TGTGCCAGCAGTCCGTACCTTACAGCGACCAACACTGAAGCTTTCTTT.

The genes are TRBV18 and TRBJ1-2; the D is unclear. CDR3 length: 13 amino acids. Trimming left V 3 bases short and J 4 bases short, with 9 bases between. Germline loops: CDR1 KGHSH, CDR2 LQKENI. This chain's CDR3 is CASSPLHGYGYTF. CDR3 coding DNA: TGTGCCAGCTCACCCTTACATGGCTATGGCTACACCTTC.

This clone appeared a few times. J is TRBJ1-5 and V is TRBV19, with a possible D match to TRBD1 (6 bases). This CDR3 spans 14 amino acids. CDR1 and CDR2 from the germline V gene are LNHDA and SQIVND (reference sequence). V gave up 5 bases and J gave up 4 bases, with 12 bases separating them. In DNA, the CDR3 is TGTGCCAGTAGTGCCGGACAGCCTAATCAGCCCCAGCATTTT. Translation gives CASSAGQPNQPQHF.

This clone was counted only a few times. This chain joins TRBV19 and TRBJ1-5; no clear D. The germline V gene has CDR1 LNHDA and CDR2 SQIVND (reference sequence). CDR3 size: 16 residues. Trimming stripped 7 bases from V and 3 bases from J, with 19 bases between. CDR3 coding DNA: TGTGCCAGTAATGGAGGCAGAACGTCCGTCAATCAGCCCCAGCATTTT. This translates into CASNGGRTSVNQPQHF.

The DNA of the CDR3 is TGTGCCAGCAGTGAACAGGGTTGGGCAGATACGCAGTATTTT. Protein sequence: CASSEQGWADTQYF. This rearrangement joins TRBV6-1 to TRBJ2-3; TRBD1 is a possible D gene (5 bases). V lost 2 bases to trimming and J lost 4 bases, with 10 bases between them. The V gene's germline CDR1 is MNHNS and CDR2 SASEGT. There are 14 residues in the CDR3.

There are a few counts of this clone. The V call is TRBV19, the J call TRBJ1-1; 7 bases fit TRBD1. The CDR3 length is 14 residues. V lost 7 bases, J lost 2 bases, and 7 bases stayed unmatched. From germline, CDR1 is LNHDA and CDR2 SQIVND (reference sequence). CDR3 sequence reads: CASKGTVYNTEAFF. The CDR3 nucleotides are TGTGCCAGTAAAGGGACAGTCTATAACACTGAAGCTTTCTTT.

This sequence joins TRBV19 and TRBJ2-1; TRBD2 is a possible D gene (7 bases). CDR1 and CDR2 from the germline V gene are LNHDA and SQIVND (reference sequence). V was shortened by 6 bases and J by 5 bases, with 23 bases between the two germline ends. The CDR3 contains 17 residues. The CDR3 DNA reads TGTGCCAGTAGGCCCCGGGGGGCCCAAACACCCGACAATGAGCAGTTCTTC. It is translated as CASRPRGAQTPDNEQFF.

This sequence joins TRBV5-6 and TRBJ1-1; TRBD1 might be the D (5 bases). Germline CDR1 is SGHDT and CDR2 is YYEEEE. Trimming shortened V by 2 bases and J by 0 bases, and 17 bases separated the two germline ends. The CDR3 contains 17 residues. The CDR3 here is CASSFGAGGWMNTEAFF. CDR3 coding DNA: TGTGCCAGCAGCTTTGGGGCCGGTGGTTGGATGAACACTGAAGCTTTCTTT.

Comments on this clone: One junction end does not reproduce the germline sequence, and a read error may be involved. The rearrangement links TRBV18 to TRBJ1-1; D unclear. The CDR3 runs 12 residues. Germline V lookup: CDR1 KGHSH, CDR2 LQKENI. CDR3 amino acids: CANSPGDTEAFF. The CDR3 region has the DNA TGTGCCAACTCACCCGGGGACACTGAAGCTTTCTTT.

This clone was seen a handful of times. V gene TRBV5-1 combines with J gene TRBJ1-6; D ambiguous. V dropped 3 bases and J dropped 10 bases, with 11 bases sitting between them. The germline CDR1 and CDR2 sequences are SGHRS and YFSETQ. The CDR3 has 13 amino acids. CDR3 DNA sequence: TGCGCCAGCAGCTGGGCCTATGACTCACCCCTCCACTTT. This encodes CASSWAYDSPLHF. Drawing the rest from reference TRBV5-1 and TRBJ1-6, the complete variable domain is KAGVTQTPRYLIKTRGQQVTLSCSPISGHRSVSWYQQTPGQGLQFLFEYFSETQRNKGNFPGRFSGRQFSNSRSEMNVSTLELGDSALYLCASSWAYDSPLHFGNGTRLTVT.

This rearrangement joins TRBV27 to TRBJ2-1; D is perhaps TRBD2 (7 bases). Germline lookup yields CDR1 MNHEY and CDR2 SMNVEV (reference sequence). There are 15 residues in the CDR3. The germline V and J ends were trimmed by 10 bases and 6 bases, with 22 bases remaining between them. CDR3 amino acids: CAIRAAGALSNEQFF. The CDR3 DNA reads as TGTGCCATCCGGGCTGCGGGGGCCTTGAGCAATGAGCAGTTCTTC.

The V and J genes are TRBV9 and TRBJ2-3; D tentatively fits TRBD1 or TRBD2 (5 bases each). Per germline, CDR1 SGDLS and CDR2 YYNGEE. The CDR3 is made up of 16 amino acids. V shed 2 bases and J shed 0 bases, with 13 bases lying between them. CDR3 residues: CASSVRSGPSTDTQYF. The CDR3 DNA sequence: TGTGCCAGCAGCGTTCGATCGGGACCGAGCACAGATACGCAGTATTTT.

The rearrangement links TRBV15 to TRBJ1-1; D unclear. V lost 1 base, J lost 6 bases, and 9 bases lay in between. CDR3 length equals 13 residues. Germline V lookup: CDR1 LNHNV, CDR2 YYDKDF (reference sequence). For the CDR3, the DNA is TGTGCCACCAGCAGAGTTGGGATAGCTGAAGCTTTCTTT. This sequence encodes CATSRVGIAEAFF.

The genes are TRBV5-1 and TRBJ2-1; weak D call: TRBD1 (5 bases). Looked up from germline, CDR1 is SGHRS and CDR2 is YFSETQ. Between the trimmed V and J ends, which lost 4 bases and 9 bases, there was a span of 20 bases. The CDR3 length is 15 residues. CDR3 nucleotides: TGCGCCAGCAGCCCGCTGCGCAGGGTAGCAAGTGAGCAGTTCTTC. Translating it yields CASSPLRRVASEQFF.

This clone was counted a single time. CDR3 sequence reads: CASGRDREYEQYF. The CDR3 nucleotides read TGTGCCAGCGGCCGGGACAGGGAATACGAGCAGTACTTC. The chain carries TRBV6-5 and TRBJ2-7; 9 bases map to TRBD1. The V segment lost 8 bases and the J segment 4 bases; nucleotides outside the gene matches: 6. The CDR3 has 13 residues. Germline lookup yields CDR1 MNHEY and CDR2 SVGAGI.

The genes are TRBV13 and TRBJ1-4, with a weak D call TRBD1 (5 bases). The CDR3 runs 12 residues. In germline, CDR1 is PRHDT, CDR2 FYEKMQ (reference sequence). V gave up 6 bases and J gave up 7 bases, with 9 bases separating them. The CDR3 is CASRSQGEKLFF. In DNA form, the CDR3 reads TGTGCCAGCAGGTCCCAGGGTGAAAAACTGTTTTTT.

The V call is TRBV6-5, the J call TRBJ2-1; 11 nucleotides align to TRBD2. Germline loops: CDR1 MNHEY, CDR2 SVGAGI. V dropped 4 bases and J dropped 8; count of bases not matched to a gene: 4. The CDR3 length is 14 residues. The chain's CDR3 is CASSSPSGGYEQFF. The DNA for the CDR3 is TGTGCCAGCAGTTCCCCTAGCGGGGGGTATGAGCAGTTCTTC.

This sequence joins TRBV3-1 (or the pseudogene TRBV3-2) and TRBJ2-4; 9 bases map to TRBD1. After removal of 4 bases from V and 15 bases from J, the junction contained 10 bases not matched to a gene. CDR1 and CDR2 from the germline V gene are LGHDT and YNNKEL (reference sequence). The CDR3 is 13 residues long. DNA for the CDR3: TGTGCCAGCAGCCGTGGAGGGACAGGGACATCGTACTTC. As protein: CASSRGGTGTSYF.

CDR3 sequence (DNA): TGCGCCAGCAGCCAAGCGGATAGGGGAAACACCATATATTTT. Protein product: CASSQADRGNTIYF. This chain links TRBV4-1 with TRBJ1-3; D unclear. The length of the CDR3 is 14 residues. The V gene's germline CDR1 is MGHRA and CDR2 YSYEKL. V lost 1 base to trimming and J lost 4 bases, with 8 bases between them.